The sequence of this TCR beta chain was determined in a study of CXCR3-negative and CXCR3-positive naive CD8 T cells. This CDR3 has 15 amino acids. CDR1 is DFQATT and CDR2 is SNEGSKA in the germline V gene (reference sequence). 5' RACE with UMI labels generated the TRB cDNA libraries. One entry per CDR3 protein, without DNA, is what TCRdb gives after re-calling the 5' RACE reads. The sample includes fewer than 65,000 distinct CDR3 sequences. A remark on this clonotype: Its antigen is still unknown.

Regarding the study as a whole: More hydrophobic TRB CDR3s were found in CXCR3-positive naive cells than in CXCR3-negative naive cells.

The chain has TRBV20-1 and TRBJ2-1; TCRdb proposes TRBD2, but this gene call is untestable without DNA. The sequenced sample consisted of naive CXCR3+ CD8+ T cells from blood. Subset given: CD45RO-CCR7+CD27+CD95- naive CD8+ T cells expressing CXCR3 (TNR3+). The receptor's source is a human donor in good health. Some clones in this sample may be carry-over from other donors' samples. The CDR3 is CSARDLAGGLNEQFF.